This T cell receptor beta chain was captured in a study of patients and donors after allogeneic stem cell transplantation (dated by TCRdb to the early 2020s). The library relied on RT-PCR. The listed sequencing device is NextSeq 550. TCRdb ran its own pipeline on the public reads, namely fastp trimming at Q25 and MiXCR clone calling, and kept in-frame beta chains. Identical CDR3 proteins give one entry, which carries the most common genes and DNA. Counted in this sample were tens of thousands of distinct CDR3 sequences; 26% of them appeared once. 26% of the sample goes to the ten largest clones. Its CDR3 holds 13 amino acids, cysteine through phenylalanine. Just the 39-base CDR3 DNA is kept, in frame starting at base 1. The germline V gene yields ENHRY for CDR1 and SYGVKD for CDR2. V lost 0 bases and J lost 6 bases; the stretch between them is 9 bases long. As regards this clonotype: What this receptor recognizes is not known. Base qualities are not at hand, and no much larger clone is one base apart.

The source material was blood, either unsorted or a sorted T cell fraction (not recorded which). This TCR was recovered from a human donor who was either an allogeneic HSCT recipient or a stem cell or donor lymphocyte infusion donor (not recorded which). It is not recorded whose cells these are; they may come from a transplant donor. The rearranged chain carries TRBV10-3 and TRBJ2-7; no D gene is confidently identified. CDR3 region: CAISESSLGEQYF. The nucleotide sequence is TGTGCCATCAGTGAGTCGAGCCTCGGCGAGCAGTACTTC.